The source of this TCR beta chain is a study of blood T cell repertoires in COVID-19. Some clones are missing from TCRdb's copy, which holds only in-frame ones; the method was immunoSEQ multiplex PCR. Among 350,000 to 450,000 clones listed, approximately 89% were seen once. Trimming removed 6 bases at V and 2 bases at J, with 10 bases between. CDR1 and CDR2 from the germline V gene are SGHTA and FQGTGA. The CDR3 consists of 13 residues. The sequence came from a woman in her forties who had been exposed to COVID-19. The chain links TRBV7-3 to TRBJ1-2, with D unclear. The sample was PBMCs or T cells enriched from blood (not recorded which). DNA for the CDR3: TGTGCCAGCAGTCCCAACACGAACTATGGCTACACCTTC. Translating gives CASSPNTNYGYTF. The full variable domain, its missing parts supplied by reference TRBV7-3 and TRBJ1-2, is GAGVSQTPSNKVTEKGKYVELRCDPISGHTALYWYRQSLGQGPEFLIYFQGTGAADDSGLPNDRFFAVRPEGSVSTLKIQRTERGDSAVYLCASSPNTNYGYTFGSGTRLTVV.